One and the same sample provided the 8 T cell receptor beta chains below, sequenced in a study of T cells in Graves' hyperthyroidism and ophthalmopathy. TCR beta CDR3 region amplification was performed from RNA transcripts. The primer set for the first-round RT-PCR of the TCR CDR3 was HTBI. Each CDR3 protein is one row after TCRdb ran MiXCR on the multiplex PCR reads. This table holds 250,000 to 300,000 distinct CDR3 sequences, about an eighth found once. Sequenced material: blood. All receptors come from a woman between 35 and 50 years old with Graves' hyperthyroidism.

At least ten counts were recorded for this clonotype. This rearrangement joins TRBV7-6 to TRBJ2-3, with D possibly TRBD2 on 6 matching bases. The CDR3 has 13 residues. The germline V gene has CDR1 SGHVS and CDR2 FNYEAQ. Trimming left V 9 bases short and J 1 base short, with 11 bases between. CDR3: CASSGGGTDTQYF. In DNA form, the CDR3 reads TGTGCCAGTAGCGGAGGGGGCACAGATACGCAGTATTTT.

This clonotype was seen many times. The V call is TRBV20-1, the J call TRBJ2-1, with TRBD1 identical over 12 bases. Germline V gives CDR1 DFQATT, CDR2 SNEGSKA (reference sequence). Trimming cost V 6 bases and J 0 bases; bases outside gene matches: 27. The CDR3 runs to 23 residues. CDR3 sequence: CSADTGTGGISGRIWSSYNEQFF. The CDR3 DNA sequence: TGCAGTGCGGACACCGGGACAGGGGGCATTAGCGGGAGAATCTGGAGCTCCTACAATGAGCAGTTCTTC.

This clonotype was picked up a small number of times. This chain connects TRBV25-1 to TRBJ2-2; no clear D gene. This CDR3 region has 16 residues. Germline assignment: CDR1 MGHDK and CDR2 SYGVNS. Deletions cut 2 bases from V and 1 base from J, with 11 bases between. CDR3: CASSEMRKGNTGELFF. CDR3 bases: TGTGCCAGCAGTGAAATGAGGAAAGGGAACACCGGGGAGCTGTTTTTT.

In its sample, this clonotype was seen many times. The chain has TRBV3-1 and TRBJ2-1, with TRBD2 identical over 12 bases. The germline gives CDR1 LGHDT, CDR2 YNNKEL (reference sequence). The ends lost 4 bases at V and 4 bases at J; junction bases unmatched: 8. The CDR3 has 17 residues. The CDR3 bases are TGTGCCAGCAGCCCGACCCGACTAGCGGGAGTATACAATGAGCAGTTCTTC. Its protein product is CASSPTRLAGVYNEQFF.

This clonotype was seen more than once but under ten times. This chain joins TRBV20-1 and TRBJ2-7; D is ambiguous. The CDR3 contains 14 residues. Per the germline V gene, CDR1 is DFQATT and CDR2 is SNEGSKA (reference sequence). Trimming cost V 6 bases and J 1 base, with 16 bases left between them. The CDR3 spells CSAVPQLWSYEQYF. The CDR3 nucleotides read TGCAGTGCGGTCCCCCAATTATGGTCCTACGAGCAGTACTTC.

The V gene is TRBV11-2, the J gene TRBJ2-2; D gene uncertain. CDR1 SGHAT and CDR2 FQNNGV come from the germline V gene. This CDR3 spans 13 amino acids. Trimming took off 5 bases at V and 6 bases at J, with 10 bases between the two ends. CDR3 in DNA: TGTGCCAGCAGCCCACCGAAAGCCGGGGAGCTGTTTTTT. This translates into CASSPPKAGELFF.

This clonotype was picked up many times. The rearrangement uses TRBV7-9 and TRBJ2-7; 14 bases fit TRBD2. From germline, CDR1 is SEHNR and CDR2 FQNEAQ (reference sequence). Germline trimming cut 4 bases from V and 5 bases from J; bases unmatched to any gene: 4. The CDR3 extends over 15 amino acids. The CDR3 sequence is CASSSLGLAGDEQYF. In DNA, the CDR3 is TGTGCCAGCAGCTCCCTGGGACTAGCGGGAGACGAGCAGTACTTC.

This clonotype was seen at least ten times. This chain joins TRBV27 and TRBJ2-2; D may be TRBD2 (6 bases). Per the germline V gene, CDR1 is MNHEY and CDR2 is SMNVEV (reference sequence). With 1 base removed from V and 4 bases from J, the gap between germline ends came to 10 bases. The length of the CDR3 is 15 residues. The CDR3, as DNA: TGTGCCAGCAGTTTATGGGACGGGAGCACCGGGGAGCTGTTTTTT. Amino acids: CASSLWDGSTGELFF.